These 14 T cell receptor beta chains came from one sample sequenced in a study of blood T cell repertoires in COVID-19. TCRdb's copy holds only in-frame clones and misses some; the assay was immunoSEQ multiplex PCR. The sample holds 130,000 or so clones, roughly 84% seen once. Sequencing was done on a sample of peripheral blood. The receptors come from a woman of 80 years or more with acute or convalescent COVID-19.

The gene calls are TRBV7-9 and TRBJ2-5, with 7 bases matching TRBD2. The CDR3 length is 11 residues. The V segment lost 5 bases and the J segment 9 bases; nucleotides outside the gene matches: 3. Germline loops: CDR1 SEHNR, CDR2 FQNEAQ (reference sequence). CDR3 in DNA: TGTGCCAGCAGCCCTGGGAGGGCCCAGTACTTC. Encoded protein: CASSPGRAQYF.

J is TRBJ2-3 and V is TRBV15, with 9 nucleotides matching TRBD2. CDR3 length: 14 residues. CDR1 and CDR2 (germline): LNHNV, YYDKDF (reference sequence). The ends lost 6 bases at V and 3 bases at J; junction bases unmatched: 4. CDR3 sequence: CATRKTSGTDTQYF. The CDR3 nucleotides are TGTGCCACCAGGAAGACTAGCGGAACAGATACGCAGTATTTT.

This chain joins TRBV3-1 (or the pseudogene TRBV3-2) and TRBJ1-2, with unresolved D. Germline CDR1 LGHDT, CDR2 YNNKEL (reference sequence). This CDR3 has 17 amino acids. Deletions cut 0 bases from V and 8 bases from J, with 22 bases between. This CDR3 reads CASSQDRVGEPMYGYTF. The CDR3 DNA is TGTGCCAGCAGCCAAGATCGAGTCGGGGAGCCCATGTACGGCTACACCTTC.

The chain carries TRBV6-5 and TRBJ1-2; D may be TRBD1 (5 bases). CDR3 length: 13 amino acids. Between the trimmed V and J ends, which lost 2 bases and 8 bases, there was a span of 12 bases. The germline CDR1 and CDR2 sequences are MNHEY and SVGAGI. The CDR3 reads CASSYGGKWGYTF. CDR3 bases: TGTGCCAGCAGTTACGGGGGGAAATGGGGCTACACCTTC.

The rearrangement links TRBV7-9 to TRBJ2-2, with 8 bases lining up with TRBD1. Losses at the gene ends were 4 bases for V and 0 bases for J; bases not matched to a gene: 1. CDR3 length: 15 amino acids. Germline CDR1 SEHNR, CDR2 FQNEAQ (reference sequence). The CDR3 sequence: CASSSGQANTGELFF. Written as DNA, the CDR3 is TGTGCCAGCAGCTCGGGACAGGCGAACACCGGGGAGCTGTTTTTT.

The count of this clone is one. The V call is TRBV10-2, the J call TRBJ2-7; 9 nucleotides align to TRBD1. The J segment lost 0 bases and the V segment lost 6 bases, leaving 3 bases of the junction unmatched. The CDR3 extends over 14 amino acids. The germline gives CDR1 WSHSY, CDR2 SAAADI. CDR3 DNA sequence: TGCGCCAGCAGGGGGACAGGGTCCTCCTACGAGCAGTACTTC. It translates to CASRGTGSSYEQYF.

V and J are TRBV7-2 and TRBJ2-4; weak D call: TRBD2 (5 bases). CDR1 and CDR2 (germline): SGHTA, FQGNSA. The CDR3 has 17 residues. V was pared by 7 bases and J by 0 bases, with 19 bases between. The CDR3 sequence is CASTGILGEGAKNIQYF. DNA for the CDR3: TGTGCCAGCACCGGGATACTCGGTGAGGGAGCCAAAAACATTCAGTACTTC.

J is TRBJ1-4 and V is TRBV30; D may be TRBD1 (5 bases). Trimming shortened V by 5 bases and J by 4 bases, and 14 bases separated the two germline ends. Looked up from germline, CDR1 is GTSNPN and CDR2 is SVGIG (reference sequence). The CDR3 covers 14 residues. CDR3 residues: CAWGPGLHNEKLFF. The CDR3 DNA reads TGTGCCTGGGGACCGGGACTGCATAATGAAAAACTGTTTTTT.

The table lists this clone with a count of one. The chain combines TRBV2 with TRBJ2-5; the match to TRBD1 covers 11 bases. This CDR3 is 14 amino acids long. In germline, CDR1 is SNHLY, CDR2 FYNNEI. The trim removed 5 bases at V and 5 bases at J, leaving 4 bases unmatched. The CDR3 spells CASSSDRGQETQYF. In DNA form, the CDR3 reads TGTGCCAGCAGTTCGGACAGGGGGCAGGAGACCCAGTACTTC.

This chain uses TRBV28 with TRBJ2-1; D gene ambiguous. From germline, CDR1 is MDHEN and CDR2 SYDVKM. The length of the CDR3 is 11 residues. V was shortened by 3 bases and J by 10 bases, with 7 bases between the two germline ends. DNA of the CDR3: TGTGCCAGCAGTTTTAGTCGGGAGCAGTTCTTC. Translation: CASSFSREQFF.

The CDR3 spells CASSSEQGGWLSAFF. For the CDR3, the DNA is TGCGCCAGCAGCTCGGAGCAAGGGGGCTGGCTGTCTGCTTTCTTT. The rearrangement links TRBV5-1 to TRBJ1-1, with 7 bases lining up with TRBD1. Germline trimming cut 3 bases from V and 11 bases from J; bases unmatched to any gene: 16. CDR3 size: 15 residues. CDR1 is SGHRS and CDR2 is YFSETQ in the germline V gene.

The chain recombines TRBV7-2 with TRBJ2-4, with a tentative D call TRBD2 (6 bases). Trimming removed 2 bases at V and 7 bases at J, with 12 bases between. This CDR3 spans 14 amino acids. Germline V gene data show CDR1 as SGHTA and CDR2 as FQGNSA. CDR3 sequence reads: CASSLIAGWNIQYF. The CDR3 DNA reads TGTGCCAGCAGCTTAATCGCGGGGTGGAACATTCAGTACTTC. Variable domain in full (rest from reference TRBV7-2 and TRBJ2-4): GAGVSQSPSNKVTEKGKDVELRCDPISGHTALYWYRQSLGQGLEFLIYFQGNSAPDKSGLPSDRFSAERTGGSVSTLTIQRTQQEDSAVYLCASSLIAGWNIQYFGAGTRLSVL.

The rearrangement links TRBV30 to TRBJ2-4; D might be TRBD1 (5 bases). Per the germline V gene, CDR1 is GTSNPN and CDR2 is SVGIG (reference sequence). This CDR3 contains 14 residues. V was pared by 0 bases and J by 3 bases, with 9 bases between. CDR3 nucleotide sequence: TGTGCCTGGAGTGTTGGCCAGGGCAAAAACATTCAGTACTTC. Its translation is CAWSVGQGKNIQYF.

This rearrangement joins TRBV6-5 to TRBJ1-3; D ambiguous. The CDR3 length is 14 residues. Germline-derived CDR1 and CDR2 are MNHEY and SVGAGI. The V and J ends lost 2 bases and 2 bases respectively, with 7 bases between them. CDR3 sequence: CASSYRRAGNTIYF. CDR3 DNA: TGTGCCAGCAGTTACAGACGGGCTGGAAACACCATATATTTT.